Each of the 6 T cell receptor beta chains below was sequenced from the same sample in a study of blood T cells in healthy people across ages. A second about 6 to 12 cycle PCR used barcoded and J-beta primers. MiXCR, applied by TCRdb to the 5' RACE reads, yields one record per CDR3 protein. The sample carries about 1.7 million distinct CDR3 sequences, roughly 30% recorded once. The specimen sequenced was blood. Receptors originate from a woman aged 25 to 39 in good health.

This clonotype has a handful of counts. V gene TRBV5-4 combines with J gene TRBJ2-1, with D possibly being TRBD1 or TRBD2 (5 bases each). CDR3 length: 15 residues. V dropped 3 bases and J dropped 6 bases, with 16 bases sitting between them. CDR1 SGHNT and CDR2 YYREEE come from the germline V gene (reference sequence). The CDR3 DNA sequence: TGTGCCAGCAGCTCTGGGACCCTCCCTACCAATGAGCAGTTCTTC. It is translated as CASSSGTLPTNEQFF.

V gene TRBV20-1 combines with J gene TRBJ1-4, with D maybe TRBD1 (6 bases). The CDR3 contains 14 residues. The V gene lost 2 bases and the J gene lost 7 bases, with 14 bases spanning the gap. CDR1 and CDR2 from the germline V gene are DFQATT and SNEGSKA (reference sequence). The CDR3 nucleotides are TGCAGTGCTAGACCCACAGGGCTAGCTGAAAAACTGTTTTTT. It translates to CSARPTGLAEKLFF.

The chain is built from TRBV25-1 and TRBJ2-7; no firm D call. Looked up from germline, CDR1 is MGHDK and CDR2 is SYGVNS. V was cut by 6 bases and J by 8 bases, with 17 bases left in between. This CDR3 has 13 amino acids. The CDR3 region is CASSLDTMNKQYF. The CDR3 DNA sequence: TGTGCCAGCAGCTTAGATACTATGAACAAGCAGTACTTC.

The table lists this clonotype with a few counts. The rearrangement links TRBV6-5 to TRBJ2-5; no definite D call. The germline V gene has CDR1 MNHEY and CDR2 SVGAGI. Trimming removed 3 bases from V and 4 bases from J, with 12 bases in between. The CDR3 covers 14 residues. The CDR3 spells CASSYGATRETQYF. CDR3 sequence (DNA): TGTGCCAGCAGTTATGGAGCTACGCGAGAGACCCAGTACTTC.

The chain combines TRBV3-1 with TRBJ1-2, with D possibly TRBD1 on 5 matching bases. Germline CDR1 LGHDT, CDR2 YNNKEL (reference sequence). Trimming pared 0 bases from V and 5 bases from J, leaving 16 bases between. The CDR3 loop spans 16 amino acids. CDR3 coding DNA: TGTGCCAGCAGCCAAGAGGCTACGGGGCGGTGGTATGGCTACACCTTC. It codes for CASSQEATGRWYGYTF. The whole variable domain, filled in from reference TRBV3-1 and TRBJ1-2, reads DTAVSQTPKYLVTQMGNDKSIKCEQNLGHDTMYWYKQDSKKFLKIMFSYNNKELIINETVPNRFSPKSPDKAHLNLHINSLELGDSAVYFCASSQEATGRWYGYTFGSGTRLTVV.

A few counts support this clonotype. A clone one base away is much larger, so this may be a read error. The chain links TRBV20-1 to TRBJ2-1; possible D gene TRBD2, 5 bases. The CDR3 sequence is 15 residues long. Germline V gene data show CDR1 as DFQATT and CDR2 as SNEGSKA (reference sequence). CDR3 region: CSTRDYTAQNNEQFF. The CDR3 DNA reads TGCAGTACTAGAGATTATACTGCGCAAAACAATGAGCAGTTCTTC.